Following are 20 T cell receptor beta chains from one sample sequenced in a study of Ad26.COV2.S vaccination and SARS-CoV-2 variants. The data were produced by immunoSEQ multiplex PCR, yet TCRdb's version contains in-frame clones alone and is incomplete. In the table there are a few hundred thousand clones, around 89% of which are singletons. Regarding treatment: around 19 received Ad26.COV2.S at low or high dose, single or two shots; about 5 received placebo; per-sample allocation not given. Day 63 after the first vaccine or placebo injection was the time point for sampling. The source material was peripheral blood, sampled in a trial of Ad26.COV2.S vaccine versus placebo. Receptors were obtained from a person aged 18-65 years who received the Ad26.COV2.S COVID-19 vaccine or a placebo.

This chain uses TRBV15 with TRBJ1-5; a possible D gene is TRBD1 (5 bases). This CDR3 spans 17 amino acids. The ends were cut back, 0 bases at V and 7 bases at J, with 19 bases in the middle. Germline CDR1 reads LNHNV; CDR2 reads YYDKDF (reference sequence). The CDR3 region has the DNA TGTGCCACCAGCAGAGATGTCGGGTGGGGGACGCGACAGCCCCAGCATTTT. This translates into CATSRDVGWGTRQPQHF.

This rearrangement joins TRBV7-9 to TRBJ2-7; the match to TRBD2 covers 7 bases. In germline, CDR1 is SEHNR, CDR2 FQNEAQ (reference sequence). This CDR3 comprises 15 residues. V trimming: 5 bases; J trimming: 1 base; junction bases outside the gene matches: 8. In DNA form, the CDR3 reads TGTGCCAGCAGCCCAGCGACTAGCCGGTCCTACGAGCAGTACTTC. It yields the protein CASSPATSRSYEQYF.

This chain connects TRBV10-3 to TRBJ1-2; 7 nucleotides line up with TRBD1. CDR3 size: 12 residues. The V and J ends lost 3 bases and 5 bases, in that order; junction bases with no gene match: 0. Germline-derived CDR1 and CDR2 are ENHRY and SYGVKD. In DNA form, the CDR3 reads TGTGCCATCAGTGACAGGGGGTATGGCTACACCTTC. Residues: CAISDRGYGYTF.

The chain recombines TRBV9 with TRBJ1-6; D might be TRBD1 (6 bases). The germline gives CDR1 SGDLS, CDR2 YYNGEE. Trimming took off 4 bases at V and 5 bases at J, with 13 bases between the two ends. This CDR3 region has 15 residues. The CDR3 region is CASSPWDMNNSPLHF. The CDR3 DNA is TGTGCCAGCAGCCCATGGGACATGAATAATTCACCCCTCCACTTT.

CDR3 protein: CASSIGTGRYEQYF. In nucleotides, the CDR3 is TGTGCCAGCAGTATCGGGACAGGGAGGTACGAGCAGTACTTC. V and J are TRBV28 and TRBJ2-7; 9 bases line up with TRBD1. This CDR3 has 14 residues. J gave up 4 bases and V 5 bases, and 6 bases lay outside the gene matches. Germline values: CDR1 MDHEN, CDR2 SYDVKM.

This chain links TRBV3-1 (or the pseudogene TRBV3-2) with TRBJ2-6, with 10 bases that match TRBD1. CDR3 length: 20 residues. Germline lookup yields CDR1 LGHDT and CDR2 YNNKEL (reference sequence). J gave up 0 bases and V 4 bases, and 12 bases lay outside the gene matches. Here the CDR3 DNA reads TGTGCCAGCAGCCCTGACCCCCGACAGGGGGCTTACTCTGGGGCCAACGTCCTGACTTTC. Translated: CASSPDPRQGAYSGANVLTF.

This rearrangement joins TRBV19 to TRBJ1-5; D is unclear. Trimming pared 6 bases from V and 0 bases from J, leaving 18 bases between. CDR3 length equals 17 residues. The germline V gene has CDR1 LNHDA and CDR2 SQIVND (reference sequence). The CDR3 here is CASSTRHYQYSNQPQHF. In DNA form, the CDR3 reads TGTGCCAGTAGCACGAGACATTACCAGTATAGCAATCAGCCCCAGCATTTT.

This sequence joins TRBV5-1 and TRBJ2-3; 7 positions agree with TRBD1. CDR1 SGHRS and CDR2 YFSETQ come from the germline V gene. Losses at the gene ends were 0 bases for V and 1 base for J; bases not matched to a gene: 14. The CDR3 totals 19 residues. This chain's CDR3 is CASSLEGQGRGLRTDTQYF. The CDR3 DNA reads as TGCGCCAGCAGCTTGGAAGGGCAGGGTAGGGGGCTACGCACAGATACGCAGTATTTT.

The chain recombines TRBV11-2 with TRBJ1-3, with 8 bases that match TRBD1. V trimming: 2 bases; J trimming: 4 bases; junction bases outside the gene matches: 1. Germline CDR1 is SGHAT and CDR2 is FQNNGV. This CDR3 region has 14 residues. CDR3 sequence (DNA): TGTGCCAGCAGCTTACAGGGGGCCGGAAACACCATATATTTT. Protein product: CASSLQGAGNTIYF.

The genes are TRBV3-1 (or the pseudogene TRBV3-2) and TRBJ2-1; 8 positions agree with TRBD1. The junction had 11 bases not matched to a gene; V was cut back by 2 bases and J by 5 bases. There are 17 residues in the CDR3. Germline V gene data show CDR1 as LGHDT and CDR2 as YNNKEL (reference sequence). CDR3 bases: TGTGCCAGCAGCCAAAGATCAGGGACAGGTGACGACAATGAGCAGTTCTTC. Protein: CASSQRSGTGDDNEQFF.

The J gene is TRBJ2-2, the V gene TRBV20-1; possible D gene TRBD2, 6 bases. V dropped 3 bases and J dropped 5 bases, with 19 bases sitting between them. The germline V gene has CDR1 DFQATT and CDR2 SNEGSKA (reference sequence). The CDR3 has 16 amino acids. The CDR3 DNA is TGCAGTGCTAGTGACCCGGAGGCGGGAACGACCGGGGAGCTGTTTTTT. It encodes CSASDPEAGTTGELFF.

The genes are TRBV28 and TRBJ2-3; D gene ambiguous. V shed 8 bases and J shed 0 bases, with 15 bases lying between them. CDR3 length equals 15 residues. Per germline, CDR1 MDHEN and CDR2 SYDVKM. The CDR3 sequence is CASRLWTASTDTQYF. The CDR3 DNA follows: TGTGCCAGCCGGCTGTGGACGGCGAGCACAGATACGCAGTATTTT. Drawing the rest from reference TRBV28 and TRBJ2-3, the complete variable domain is DVKVTQSSRYLVKRTGEKVFLECVQDMDHENMFWYRQDPGLGLRLIYFSYDVKMKEKGDIPEGYSVSREKKERFSLILESASTNQTSMYLCASRLWTASTDTQYFGPGTRLTVL.

V and J are TRBV13 and TRBJ2-7; TRBD2 agrees at 11 bases. Germline CDR1 reads PRHDT; CDR2 reads FYEKMQ (reference sequence). This CDR3 has 15 amino acids. The V segment lost 5 bases and the J segment 2 bases; nucleotides outside the gene matches: 5. CDR3 DNA: TGTGCCAGCAGCCAACGACTAGCGGGGACCTACGAGCAGTACTTC. It yields the protein CASSQRLAGTYEQYF.

This chain connects TRBV28 to TRBJ1-2; 8 nucleotides line up with TRBD1. Germline V gene data show CDR1 as MDHEN and CDR2 as SYDVKM. The CDR3 covers 20 residues. V lost 1 base and J lost 0; bases outside the gene matches: 16. DNA of the CDR3: TGTGCCAGCAGTTTATCCACCGGGACAGGAAAAGCCTTTTCTAACTATGGCTACACCTTC. It yields the protein CASSLSTGTGKAFSNYGYTF.

CDR3 sequence: CATSRGPNGVGPQHF. The CDR3 DNA sequence: TGTGCCACCAGCAGGGGACCGAACGGGGTAGGGCCCCAGCATTTT. This chain links TRBV15 with TRBJ1-5; a possible D gene is TRBD1 (5 bases). The V and J ends lost 3 bases and 9 bases respectively, with 18 bases between them. This CDR3 is 15 amino acids long. CDR1 LNHNV and CDR2 YYDKDF come from the germline V gene (reference sequence).

The count of this clone is one. The chain joins TRBV18 to TRBJ2-1; possible D gene TRBD2, 6 bases. CDR3 size: 13 residues. CDR1 is KGHSH, CDR2 LQKENI, per germline. V lost 5 bases and J lost 10, with 15 bases in between. The CDR3 sequence: CASSRAPEGEQFF. The CDR3 DNA reads TGTGCCAGCTCAAGAGCACCGGAGGGCGAGCAGTTCTTC.

V usage is TRBV29-1 and J usage is TRBJ2-1; D may be TRBD2 (6 bases). Germline lookup yields CDR1 SQVTM and CDR2 ANQGSEA. The length of the CDR3 is 12 residues. V shed 7 bases and J shed 10 bases, with 17 bases lying between them. The CDR3 sequence is CSAEVLAGEQFF. The CDR3 coding sequence is TGCAGCGCCGAGGTATTGGCGGGGGAGCAGTTCTTC.

The chain uses TRBV29-1 and TRBJ2-5; 8 bases are shared with TRBD2. The CDR3 totals 15 residues. V dropped 7 bases and J dropped 5; count of bases not matched to a gene: 15. Germline V gives CDR1 SQVTM, CDR2 ANQGSEA. CDR3 coding DNA: TGCAGCGGAAGTCCCGGGACTAGGGCCAGGGAGACCCAGTACTTC. It yields the protein CSGSPGTRARETQYF.

For the CDR3, the DNA is TGTGCCACCAGCAGATCAGGGTCAGTCCAGCCCCAGCATTTT. It translates to CATSRSGSVQPQHF. The chain carries TRBV15 and TRBJ1-5; a possible D gene is TRBD1 (5 bases). The length of the CDR3 is 14 residues. V was trimmed by 2 bases and J by 7 bases, leaving 12 bases between them. Germline V gene data show CDR1 as LNHNV and CDR2 as YYDKDF (reference sequence).

This chain uses TRBV6-2 or TRBV6-3 with TRBJ2-2, with a tentative D call TRBD2 (5 bases). Germline CDR1 is MNHEY and CDR2 is SVGEGT. The CDR3 totals 17 residues. V dropped 4 bases and J dropped 8 bases, with 23 bases sitting between them. In DNA form, the CDR3 reads TGTGCCAGCAGTTCCGCCCGATCCGGGCCCCAGCGGGGGGAGCTGTTTTTT. It translates to CASSSARSGPQRGELFF.